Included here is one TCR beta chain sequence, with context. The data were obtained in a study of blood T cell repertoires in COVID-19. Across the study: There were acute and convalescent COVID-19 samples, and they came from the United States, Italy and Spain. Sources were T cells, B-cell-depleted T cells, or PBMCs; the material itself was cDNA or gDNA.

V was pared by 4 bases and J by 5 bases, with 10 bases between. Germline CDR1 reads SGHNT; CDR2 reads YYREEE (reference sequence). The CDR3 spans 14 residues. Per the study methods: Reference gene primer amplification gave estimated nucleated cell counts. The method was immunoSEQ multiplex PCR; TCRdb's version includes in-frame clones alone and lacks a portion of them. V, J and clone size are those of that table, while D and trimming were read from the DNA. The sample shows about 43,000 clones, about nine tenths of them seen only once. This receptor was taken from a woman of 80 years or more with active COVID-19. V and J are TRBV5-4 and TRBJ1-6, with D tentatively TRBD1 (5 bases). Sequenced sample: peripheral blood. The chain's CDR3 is CASSAGLNNSPLHF. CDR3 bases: TGTGCCAGCAGCGCGGGACTGAATAATTCACCCCTCCACTTT.